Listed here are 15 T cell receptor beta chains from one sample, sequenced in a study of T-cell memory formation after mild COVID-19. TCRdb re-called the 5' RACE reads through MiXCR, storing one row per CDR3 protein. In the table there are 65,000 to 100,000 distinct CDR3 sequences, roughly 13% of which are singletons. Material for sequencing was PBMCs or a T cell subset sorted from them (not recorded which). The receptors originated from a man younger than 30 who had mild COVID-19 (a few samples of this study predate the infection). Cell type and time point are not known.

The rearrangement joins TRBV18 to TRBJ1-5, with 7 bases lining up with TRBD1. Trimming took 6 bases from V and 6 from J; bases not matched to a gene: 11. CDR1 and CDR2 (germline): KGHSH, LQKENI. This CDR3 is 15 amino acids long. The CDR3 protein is CASSPSETGFQPQHF. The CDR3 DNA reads TGTGCCAGCTCGCCCTCTGAGACAGGGTTTCAGCCCCAGCATTTT.

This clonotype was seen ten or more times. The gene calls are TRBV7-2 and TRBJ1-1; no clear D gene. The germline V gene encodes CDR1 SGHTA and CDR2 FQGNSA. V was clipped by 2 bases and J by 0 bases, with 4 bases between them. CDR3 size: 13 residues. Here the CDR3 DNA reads TGTGCCAGCAGCTTATATGTGAACACTGAAGCTTTCTTT. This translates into CASSLYVNTEAFF.

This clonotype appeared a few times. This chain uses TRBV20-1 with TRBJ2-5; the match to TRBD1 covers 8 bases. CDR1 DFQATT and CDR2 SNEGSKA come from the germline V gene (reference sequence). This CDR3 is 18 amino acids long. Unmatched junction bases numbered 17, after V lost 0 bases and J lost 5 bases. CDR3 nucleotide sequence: TGCAGTGCTAGAGACGGGGGCTCAGGACAGGGACATTCCGAGACCCAGTACTTC. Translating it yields CSARDGGSGQGHSETQYF.

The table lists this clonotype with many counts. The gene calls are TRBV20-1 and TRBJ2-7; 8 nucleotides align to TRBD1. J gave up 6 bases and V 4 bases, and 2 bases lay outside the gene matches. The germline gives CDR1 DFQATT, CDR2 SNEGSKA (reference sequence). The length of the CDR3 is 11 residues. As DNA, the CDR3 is TGCAGTGCTAAGACAGGGGTCGAGCAGTACTTC. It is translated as CSAKTGVEQYF.

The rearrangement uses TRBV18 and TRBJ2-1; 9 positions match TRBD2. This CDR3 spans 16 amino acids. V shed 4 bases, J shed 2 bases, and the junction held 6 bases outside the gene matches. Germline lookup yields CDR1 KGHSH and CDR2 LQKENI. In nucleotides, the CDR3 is TGTGCCAGCTCACTCCGAGCGGGGGGTACCTACAATGAGCAGTTCTTC. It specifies CASSLRAGGTYNEQFF.

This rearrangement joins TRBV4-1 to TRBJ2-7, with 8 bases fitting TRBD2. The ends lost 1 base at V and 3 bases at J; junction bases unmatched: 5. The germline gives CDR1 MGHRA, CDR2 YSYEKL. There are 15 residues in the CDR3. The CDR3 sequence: CASSQGAGGDYEQYV. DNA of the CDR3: TGCGCCAGCAGCCAAGGGGCGGGGGGAGACTACGAGCAGTACGTC.

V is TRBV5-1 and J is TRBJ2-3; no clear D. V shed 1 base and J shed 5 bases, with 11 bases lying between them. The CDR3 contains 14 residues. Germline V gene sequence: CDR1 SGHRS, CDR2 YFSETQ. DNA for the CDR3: TGCGCCAGCAGCTTGAGTAGTCCGGGAGATACGCAGTATTTT. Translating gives CASSLSSPGDTQYF.

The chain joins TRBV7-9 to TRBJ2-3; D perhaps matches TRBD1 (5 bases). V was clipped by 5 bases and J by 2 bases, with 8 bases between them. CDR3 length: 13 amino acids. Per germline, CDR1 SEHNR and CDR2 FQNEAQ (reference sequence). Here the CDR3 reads CASSQQVTDTQYF. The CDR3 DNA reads TGTGCCAGCAGCCAACAGGTCACAGATACGCAGTATTTT.

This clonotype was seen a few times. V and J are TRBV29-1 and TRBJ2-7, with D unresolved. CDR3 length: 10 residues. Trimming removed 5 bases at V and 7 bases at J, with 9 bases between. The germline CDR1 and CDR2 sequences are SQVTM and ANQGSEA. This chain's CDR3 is CSVFREEQYF. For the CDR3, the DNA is TGCAGCGTTTTTAGAGAGGAGCAGTACTTC.

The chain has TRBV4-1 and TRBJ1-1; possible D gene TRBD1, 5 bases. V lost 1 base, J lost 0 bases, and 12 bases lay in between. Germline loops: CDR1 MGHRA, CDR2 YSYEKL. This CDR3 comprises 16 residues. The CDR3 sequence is CASSQVGTAMNTEAFF. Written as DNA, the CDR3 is TGCGCCAGCAGCCAAGTCGGGACGGCCATGAACACTGAAGCTTTCTTT.

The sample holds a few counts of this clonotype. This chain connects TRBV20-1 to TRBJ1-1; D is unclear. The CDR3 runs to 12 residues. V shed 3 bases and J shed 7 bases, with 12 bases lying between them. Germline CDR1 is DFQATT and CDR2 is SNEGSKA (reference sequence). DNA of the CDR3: TGCAGTGCTAGGGAGACACCCAGTGAAGCTTTCTTT. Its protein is CSARETPSEAFF.

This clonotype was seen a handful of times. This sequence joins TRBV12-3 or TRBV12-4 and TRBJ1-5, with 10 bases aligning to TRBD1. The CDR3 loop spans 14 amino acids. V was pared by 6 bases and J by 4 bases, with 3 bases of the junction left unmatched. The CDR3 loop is CASSRDRGNQPQHF. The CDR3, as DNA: TGTGCCAGCAGCAGGGACAGGGGTAATCAGCCCCAGCATTTT.

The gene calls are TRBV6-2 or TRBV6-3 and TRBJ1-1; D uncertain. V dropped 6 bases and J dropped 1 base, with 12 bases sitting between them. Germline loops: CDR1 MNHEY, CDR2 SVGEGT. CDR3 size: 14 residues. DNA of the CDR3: TGTGCCAGCAGCAGAAGGATTTGGAACACTGAAGCTTTCTTT. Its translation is CASSRRIWNTEAFF.

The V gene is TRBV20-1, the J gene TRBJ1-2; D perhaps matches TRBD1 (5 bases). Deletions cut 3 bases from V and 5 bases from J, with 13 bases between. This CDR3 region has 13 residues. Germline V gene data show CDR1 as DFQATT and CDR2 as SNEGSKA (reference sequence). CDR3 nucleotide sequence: TGCAGTGCTAGGATCAGGGACGGGTATGGCTACACCTTC. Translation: CSARIRDGYGYTF.

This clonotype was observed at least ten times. CDR3 sequence reads: CASSLGLASTDTQYF. Here the CDR3 DNA reads TGCGCCAGCAGCTTGGGTCTAGCGAGCACAGATACGCAGTATTTT. The chain recombines TRBV5-1 with TRBJ2-3; a weak D match, TRBD2 (6 bases). Per germline, CDR1 SGHRS and CDR2 YFSETQ. The V gene lost 0 bases and the J gene lost 0 bases, with 8 bases spanning the gap. The CDR3 length is 15 residues. Full variable domain (outside the CDR3, taken from reference TRBV5-1 and TRBJ2-3): KAGVTQTPRYLIKTRGQQVTLSCSPISGHRSVSWYQQTPGQGLQFLFEYFSETQRNKGNFPGRFSGRQFSNSRSEMNVSTLELGDSALYLCASSLGLASTDTQYFGPGTRLTVL.